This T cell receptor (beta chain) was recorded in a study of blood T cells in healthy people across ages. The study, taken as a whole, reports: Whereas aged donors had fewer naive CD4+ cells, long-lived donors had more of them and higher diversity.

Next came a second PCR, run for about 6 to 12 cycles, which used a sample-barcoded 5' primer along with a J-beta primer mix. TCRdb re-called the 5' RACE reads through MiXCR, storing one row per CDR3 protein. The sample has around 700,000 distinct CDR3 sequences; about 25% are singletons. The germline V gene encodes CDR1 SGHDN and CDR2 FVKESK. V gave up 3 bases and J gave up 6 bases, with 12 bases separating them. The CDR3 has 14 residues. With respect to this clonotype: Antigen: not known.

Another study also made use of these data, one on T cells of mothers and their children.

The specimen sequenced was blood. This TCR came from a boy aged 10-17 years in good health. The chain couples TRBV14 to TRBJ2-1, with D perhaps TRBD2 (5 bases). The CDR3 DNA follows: TGTGCCAGCAGCCAGAAGTTGCGGGTCAATGAGCAGTTCTTC. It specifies CASSQKLRVNEQFF.